This TCR beta chain was captured in a study of T-cell memory formation after mild COVID-19. TCRdb itself ran the 5' RACE reads through MiXCR, one entry per CDR3 protein. The table records fewer than 95,000 distinct CDR3 sequences, about 16% of them present only once. The TCR originated in a man younger than 35 who had mild COVID-19 (a few samples of this study predate the infection). Cell type and time point are not known. Sequenced input: PBMCs or a T cell subset sorted from them (not recorded which).

This CDR3 is CASSWGYEQYF. The CDR3 DNA reads as TGTGCCAGTAGTTGGGGGTACGAGCAGTACTTC. The V and J genes are TRBV19 and TRBJ2-7, with D tentatively TRBD1 or TRBD2 (5 bases each). CDR3 length: 11 amino acids. Trimming left V 5 bases short and J 4 bases short, with 6 bases between. Germline CDR1 reads LNHDA; CDR2 reads SQIVND (reference sequence). Looking up the rest from reference TRBV19 and TRBJ2-7 gives the full variable domain: DGGITQSPKYLFRKEGQNVTLSCEQNLNHDAMYWYRQDPGQGLRLIYYSQIVNDFQKGDIAEGYSVSREKKESFPLTVTSAQKNPTAFYLCASSWGYEQYFGPGTRLTVT.